This T cell receptor beta chain was sequenced for a study of T cells after yellow fever vaccination. CDR1 and CDR2 from the germline V gene are SGHNT and YYREEE (reference sequence). Trimming at V came to 1 base and at J to 3 bases, leaving 6 bases not matched to a gene. This CDR3 spans 15 amino acids. On this clonotype: The target antigen is unknown.

Via MiXCR, TCRdb re-called the 5' RACE reads, giving one row per CDR3 protein. This repertoire shows a few hundred thousand distinct CDR3 sequences, about 6% found once; its top ten account for over 14%. Study-wide results and limits: Abundant clonotypes from the bulk population could contaminate FACS-sorted repertoires.

The origin of this receptor is a man under 40 who received the YFV17D yellow fever vaccine. The chain has TRBV5-4 and TRBJ2-7; 8 bases align to TRBD2. The specimen comprised PBMCs, sampled 5 days after the yellow fever booster vaccination. The CDR3 nucleotides read TGTGCCAGCAGCTTGCCCGGGAGGGCCCTCTACGAGCAGTACTTC. It codes for CASSLPGRALYEQYF.